Shown below are 27 T cell receptor beta chains from a single sample sequenced in a study of control samples from healthy donors and cancer patients. Sequencing used immunoSEQ multiplex PCR; TCRdb keeps in-frame clones, though not all of them. Altogether 120,000 or so clones are present, around nine tenths being singletons, with the ten largest covering around 10%. What was sequenced was blood. These receptors came from a man between 25 and 39 years old in good health.

V usage is TRBV29-1 and J usage is TRBJ1-1; D uncertain. Germline CDR1 is SQVTM and CDR2 is ANQGSEA. This CDR3 is 13 amino acids long. Trimming cost V 3 bases and J 1 base, with 9 bases left between them. The CDR3 reads CSVDGIGNTEAFF. CDR3 coding DNA: TGCAGCGTTGACGGTATAGGGAACACTGAAGCTTTCTTT.

This clone was seen a handful of times. V usage is TRBV6-5 and J usage is TRBJ2-4, with 9 bases identical to TRBD1. CDR1 and CDR2 from the germline V gene are MNHEY and SVGAGI. There are 14 residues in the CDR3. V lost 7 bases and J lost 8; bases outside the gene matches: 9. DNA of the CDR3: TGTGCCAGCAAAGAGGGACAGGGTCTAGACATTCAGTACTTC. The encoded protein is CASKEGQGLDIQYF.

The genes are TRBV10-3 and TRBJ2-3; 11 nucleotides match TRBD2. Trimming took 0 bases from V and 7 from J; bases not matched to a gene: 9. CDR1 is ENHRY, CDR2 SYGVKD, per germline. This CDR3 has 17 residues. DNA of the CDR3: TGTGCCATCAGTGAGTCGGATATAACTAGCGGGGGAAATACGCAGTATTTT. Protein sequence: CAISESDITSGGNTQYF.

The CDR3 spells CASSTGNRDSQSPLHF. Here the CDR3 DNA reads TGTGCCAGCAGCACAGGTAACCGGGACTCCCAATCACCCCTCCACTTT. The rearrangement links TRBV21-1 to TRBJ1-6. TRBV21-1 is noted as a pseudogene. The CDR3 length is 16 residues.

The chain joins TRBV29-1 to TRBJ1-2; D ambiguous. Trimming shortened V by 3 bases and J by 6 bases, and 8 bases separated the two germline ends. The CDR3 is 11 amino acids. Germline CDR1 is SQVTM and CDR2 is ANQGSEA. The CDR3 is CSVEYMNGYTF. The DNA for the CDR3 is TGCAGCGTTGAGTACATGAATGGCTACACCTTC.

On this clone itself: The same CDR3 also results from other DNA sequences found in this sample. This chain joins TRBV12-3 or TRBV12-4 and TRBJ1-2; unclear D gene. The CDR3 consists of 11 residues. Trimming stripped 1 base from V and 8 bases from J, with 5 bases between. CDR3 nucleotides: TGTGCCAGCAGTTTAGGGGGAGGCTACACCTTC. Its translation: CASSLGGGYTF.

This chain uses TRBV24-1 with TRBJ2-1; D is perhaps TRBD2 (5 bases). The V end was cut by 4 bases, the J end by 8 bases, with 11 bases between. CDR3 size: 13 residues. The germline CDR1 and CDR2 sequences are KGHDR and SFDVKD. CDR3 sequence (DNA): TGTGCCACCAGTGAAACGGCGGGCGATGAGCAGTTCTTC. Encoded protein: CATSETAGDEQFF.

The CDR3 is CASSLTWGVQPQHF. CDR3 nucleotide sequence: TGTGCCAGCAGTTTGACCTGGGGAGTTCAGCCCCAGCATTTT. The chain recombines TRBV27 with TRBJ1-5, with unresolved D. The CDR3 sequence is 14 residues long. Trimming pared 3 bases from V and 6 bases from J, leaving 12 bases between. Germline CDR1 and CDR2: MNHEY and SMNVEV (reference sequence).

The rearrangement joins TRBV5-8 to TRBJ1-4, with TRBD1 matching over 9 bases. CDR1 is SGHTS and CDR2 is YDEGEE in the germline V gene. V lost 1 base to trimming and J lost 7 bases; unmatched junction nucleotides: 5. The CDR3 extends over 15 amino acids. CDR3 DNA: TGTGCCAGCAGCTTGCTCGGGACAGGGCCTGAAAAACTGTTTTTT. Its protein product is CASSLLGTGPEKLFF.

As to this clone: This same CDR3 is encoded by further DNA sequences in the sample. The rearrangement joins TRBV7-9 to TRBJ1-4, with a weak D call TRBD1 (6 bases). V lost 1 base to trimming and J lost 8 bases, with 11 bases between them. Germline-derived CDR1 and CDR2 are SEHNR and FQNEAQ (reference sequence). This CDR3 has 14 amino acids. The DNA of the CDR3 is TGTGCCAGCAGCTTAGACAGGGTGGGAGAAAAACTGTTTTTT. Translated: CASSLDRVGEKLFF.

This clone was counted between two and nine times. The V call is TRBV7-9, the J call TRBJ1-2, with a tentative D call TRBD1 (5 bases). This CDR3 spans 14 amino acids. Trimming left V 2 bases short and J 6 bases short, with 13 bases between. Looked up from germline, CDR1 is SEHNR and CDR2 is FQNEAQ (reference sequence). The CDR3 protein is CASSLRQGGDGYTF. The CDR3 region has the DNA TGTGCCAGCAGCTTAAGGCAGGGCGGTGATGGCTACACCTTC. Variable domain in full (rest from reference TRBV7-9 and TRBJ1-2): DTGVSQNPRHKITKRGQNVTFRCDPISEHNRLYWYRQTLGQGPEFLTYFQNEAQLEKSRLLSDRFSAERPKGSFSTLEIQRTEQGDSAMYLCASSLRQGGDGYTFGSGTRLTVV.

The rearrangement links TRBV18 to TRBJ1-2; D is ambiguous. Deletions cut 3 bases from V and 7 bases from J, with 9 bases between. Germline V gives CDR1 KGHSH, CDR2 LQKENI. CDR3 length equals 12 residues. CDR3 in amino acids: CASSPAVVGYTF. As DNA, the CDR3 is TGTGCCAGCTCACCGGCCGTGGTTGGCTACACCTTC. The entire variable domain, with the rest obtained from reference TRBV18 and TRBJ1-2, is as follows: NAGVMQNPRHLVRRRGQEARLRCSPMKGHSHVYWYRQLPEEGLKFMVYLQKENIIDESGMPKERFSAEFPKEGPSILRIQQVVRGDSAAYFCASSPAVVGYTFGSGTRLTVV.

The CDR3 spells CASSFDRASGNTIYF. The CDR3, as DNA: TGTGCCAGCAGCTTTGACAGGGCCTCTGGAAACACCATATATTTT. The rearrangement uses TRBV6-6 and TRBJ1-3; 7 nucleotides match TRBD1. The CDR3 runs to 15 residues. Losses at the gene ends were 6 bases for V and 0 bases for J; bases not matched to a gene: 5. Looked up from germline, CDR1 is MNHNY and CDR2 is SVGAGI (reference sequence).

The chain joins TRBV11-2 to TRBJ1-3; 9 bases line up with TRBD1. Germline CDR1 and CDR2: SGHAT and FQNNGV. The CDR3 covers 16 residues. V gave up 5 bases and J gave up 3 bases; unmatched junction bases: 8. The CDR3 reads CASSLSTGGIGNTIYF. CDR3 nucleotides: TGTGCCAGCAGCCTATCAACAGGGGGCATTGGAAACACCATATATTTT.

This chain connects TRBV29-1 to TRBJ1-2; D is undetermined. Trimming left V 4 bases short and J 2 bases short, with 8 bases between. Germline V gives CDR1 SQVTM, CDR2 ANQGSEA. This CDR3 spans 12 amino acids. The CDR3 DNA sequence: TGCAGCGTTGCAGGAGCAAACTATGGCTACACCTTC. Protein: CSVAGANYGYTF.

This clone has just one count. The rearrangement uses TRBV5-1 and TRBJ1-1, with D unclear. The V end was cut by 5 bases, the J end by 0 bases, with 8 bases between. CDR3 length: 13 amino acids. Germline CDR1 and CDR2: SGHRS and YFSETQ. CDR3 residues: CASSRDMNTEAFF. As DNA, the CDR3 is TGCGCCAGCAGTCGTGATATGAACACTGAAGCTTTCTTT.

V usage is TRBV15 and J usage is TRBJ1-1; D is ambiguous. Trimming left V 1 base short and J 6 bases short, with 15 bases between. CDR1 is LNHNV and CDR2 is YYDKDF in the germline V gene (reference sequence). The CDR3 covers 15 residues. The CDR3 bases are TGTGCCACCAGCAGAGGGCCTCAACTAAGGTCTGAAGCTTTCTTT. Its translation: CATSRGPQLRSEAFF.

The chain uses TRBV5-8 and TRBJ1-5; D not certain. This CDR3 contains 15 residues. Germline V CDR1 and CDR2: SGHTS, YDEGEE. The V end lost 1 base, the J end lost 3 bases, and 11 bases lay between the germline ends. This CDR3 is CASSLRQGNNQPQHF. The CDR3 DNA reads as TGTGCCAGCAGCTTGAGGCAAGGGAACAATCAGCCCCAGCATTTT.

J is TRBJ1-3 and V is TRBV9, with D uncertain. The germline V gene has CDR1 SGDLS and CDR2 YYNGEE. The ends were cut back, 5 bases at V and 0 bases at J, with 12 bases in the middle. The CDR3 loop spans 15 amino acids. The CDR3 loop reads CASRPDVTSGNTIYF. DNA for the CDR3: TGTGCCAGCAGACCTGACGTTACCTCTGGAAACACCATATATTTT.

The chain combines TRBV5-1 with TRBJ2-3, with TRBD2 matching 14 bases. CDR1 and CDR2 (germline): SGHRS, YFSETQ. With 4 bases clipped from V and 2 bases from J, the junction kept 3 bases outside the gene matches. The CDR3 loop spans 16 amino acids. Here the CDR3 reads CASSGGLAGATDTQYF. The CDR3 bases are TGCGCCAGCAGCGGGGGACTAGCGGGGGCCACAGATACGCAGTATTTT.

The chain carries TRBV25-1 and TRBJ2-2; the D gene could be TRBD1 or TRBD2 (6 bases each). The V gene lost 3 bases and the J gene lost 4 bases, with 12 bases spanning the gap. Germline lookup yields CDR1 MGHDK and CDR2 SYGVNS. The CDR3 length is 15 residues. The CDR3 loop is CASSERGALTGELFF. DNA for the CDR3: TGTGCCAGCAGTGAGAGGGGGGCGCTCACCGGGGAGCTGTTTTTT.

This clone was detected only once. V and J are TRBV5-8 and TRBJ1-2, with a possible D match to TRBD1 (5 bases). The CDR3 spans 16 residues. V gave up 0 bases and J gave up 0 bases, with 12 bases separating them. Germline CDR1 and CDR2: SGHTS and YDEGEE. The CDR3 sequence: CASSLEAARANYGYTF. The CDR3 DNA sequence: TGTGCCAGCAGCTTGGAAGCCGCCAGGGCTAACTATGGCTACACCTTC.

The J gene is TRBJ2-1, the V gene TRBV5-1; D remains unclear. Trimming stripped 0 bases from V and 6 bases from J, with 4 bases between. The length of the CDR3 is 12 residues. The germline V gene encodes CDR1 SGHRS and CDR2 YFSETQ. The CDR3 sequence is CASSLESNEQFF. CDR3 nucleotides: TGCGCCAGCAGCTTGGAATCCAATGAGCAGTTCTTC.

J is TRBJ2-2 and V is TRBV29-1, with D possibly being TRBD2 (5 bases). V lost 1 base and J 4 bases, leaving 10 bases between the germline ends. This CDR3 has 14 residues. Germline V gene lookup returns CDR1 SQVTM and CDR2 ANQGSEA. The CDR3 sequence: CSVEGLAFTGELFF. CDR3 DNA sequence: TGCAGCGTTGAAGGCCTAGCATTCACCGGGGAGCTGTTTTTT.

The gene calls are TRBV6-1 and TRBJ1-5; D is uncertain. The V and J ends lost 1 base and 0 bases respectively, with 22 bases between them. The V gene's germline CDR1 is MNHNS and CDR2 SASEGT. The CDR3 has 20 amino acids. The CDR3 here is CASSEGAWPYRITSNQPQHF. The CDR3 region has the DNA TGTGCCAGCAGTGAAGGGGCTTGGCCCTACCGCATAACTAGCAATCAGCCCCAGCATTTT.

The V gene is TRBV5-6, the J gene TRBJ2-7; D possibly matches TRBD1 or TRBD2 (5 bases each). The CDR3 has 14 amino acids. The germline V gene encodes CDR1 SGHDT and CDR2 YYEEEE. V lost 4 bases to trimming and J lost 7 bases, with 18 bases between them. The CDR3 protein is CASSHGDRQGEQYV. DNA for the CDR3: TGTGCCAGCAGCCACGGGGACCGTCAAGGGGAGCAGTACGTC.

The chain employs TRBV6-1 and TRBJ1-2, with D maybe TRBD1 (5 bases). Germline V CDR1 and CDR2: MNHNS, SASEGT. This CDR3 is built from 15 residues. V lost 2 bases to trimming and J lost 14 bases, with 24 bases between them. CDR3 sequence (DNA): TGTGCCAGCAGTGAAACCTGGGGCACGGCTGCCCCGGATACCTTC. As protein: CASSETWGTAAPDTF.